The source of this T cell receptor (beta chain) is a study of T cell repertoires in cytomegalovirus infection. For the study at large: Public signatures in TCR beta pointed to CMV infection and matching HLA type. General observations from the study: CMV-specific HLA-C-restricted TCR beta clonotypes dominated the ex vivo response.

As for this clonotype: Its antigen is as yet unknown.

Germline CDR1 reads ENHRY; CDR2 reads SYGVKD. Trimming at V came to 4 bases and at J to 0 bases, leaving 6 bases not matched to a gene. CDR3 length: 15 residues. TCRdb re-derived calls from the reads in MiXCR, one entry per CDR3 protein. This table has 150,000 to 200,000 distinct CDR3 sequences, roughly 27% appearing once. The sequence was collected from a human donor in good health (CMV status not recorded). Some clones in this sample may be carry-over from other donors' samples. The sequencing sample was made of PBMCs. The chain combines TRBV10-3 with TRBJ2-7; the match to TRBD1 covers 7 bases. CDR3 sequence: CAISATGTDSYEQYF. The CDR3 DNA reads TGTGCCATCAGTGCAACCGGGACAGACTCCTACGAGCAGTACTTC.